This TCR beta chain is drawn from a study of T cell responses to AZD1222 COVID-19 vaccine. This clone is a singleton in its sample. Here immunoSEQ multiplex PCR was the method, and the copy in TCRdb shows in-frame clones only, minus some. The repertoire has 35,000 to 50,000 clones, more than 70% of them found once; the top ten carry just under 25%. This clonotype was sampled from an adult who received the AZD1222 COVID-19 vaccine. Specimen: peripheral blood, collected 28 days after the second AZD1222 dose.

CDR3 loop: CASSQGTGALNGYTF. The CDR3, as DNA: TGTGCCAGCAGCCAAGGGACAGGGGCGCTGAATGGCTACACCTTC. The V call is TRBV14, the J call TRBJ1-2, with 9 bases aligning to TRBD1. The germline V gene has CDR1 SGHDN and CDR2 FVKESK. The CDR3 consists of 15 residues. The J segment lost 6 bases and the V segment lost 1 base, leaving 6 bases of the junction unmatched.